The clone carrying this T cell receptor beta chain was picked up a small number of times. This entry comes from a study of T cells after yellow fever vaccination. Study overall: Low-cell-number fractions were prepared with SMART-Seq v4 Ultra Low Input.

Whole-study results and caveats: The bulk population could contribute abundant contaminating clonotypes to FACS-sorted repertoires.

CDR1 and CDR2 from the germline V gene are MNHNS and SASEGT. J was trimmed by 3 bases and V by 5 bases; bases with no gene match: 5. There are 14 residues in the CDR3. Universal primer sites and UMIs were introduced during 5'RACE template-switching synthesis of TCR cDNA. Each CDR3 protein is one row after TCRdb ran MiXCR on the 5' RACE reads. The table lists about 94,000 distinct CDR3 sequences, around 9.8% of them singletons. The sequenced sample was CD8+ T cells not binding an NS4B(214-222) dextramer, sorted from PBMCs, obtained less than 16 days after the first yellow fever vaccination. The chain is built from TRBV6-1 and TRBJ2-7, with 9 bases that match TRBD1. The TCR comes from a man between 18 and 29 years old who received the YFV17D yellow fever vaccine. The DNA for the CDR3 is TGTGCCAGCAGTACCCGGGACAGGGACTACGAGCAGTACTTC. As protein: CASSTRDRDYEQYF.